This T cell receptor beta chain was sequenced for a study of T cells in Graves' hyperthyroidism and ophthalmopathy. General study points: Blood shared most expanded thyroid clonotypes above 0.001. Separation of ophthalmopathy from stable hyperthyroidism was achieved by a 13 V-J model.

This clonotype was detected only a few times. The antigen remains unidentified. RNA transcripts provided the source from which TCR beta CDR3 regions were amplified. HTBI primers were the set used in a first-round RT-PCR of the TCR CDR3. TCRdb reprocessed the multiplex PCR reads via MiXCR and lists one record per CDR3 protein. The sample yields around 500,000 distinct CDR3 sequences, about 16% seen once. Germline values: CDR1 SGDLS, CDR2 YYNGEE. Trimming left V 4 bases short and J 1 base short, with 9 bases between. The CDR3 length is 13 residues. Uncontrolled infection, other autoimmune disease, pregnancy or lactation disqualified patients from enrolment.

The sequencing input was blood. The receptor was derived from a woman in her twenties or thirties with Graves' ophthalmopathy. The chain couples TRBV9 to TRBJ2-7; no clear D gene. The CDR3 region is CASSREWSYEQYF. The CDR3 nucleotides are TGTGCCAGCAGCCGCGAGTGGTCCTACGAGCAGTACTTC.